Presented here are 25 T cell receptor beta chains from one specimen sequenced in a study of blood T cell repertoires in COVID-19. Sequencing used immunoSEQ multiplex PCR; TCRdb keeps in-frame clones, though not all of them. Of approximately 210,000 clones listed, roughly 80% were seen once; the top ten hold 7.8%. What was sequenced was peripheral blood. Every receptor here comes from a woman at least 80 years old with COVID-19, enrolled during active disease.

In this sample, this clone turned up once. The chain has TRBV28 and TRBJ1-2; 7 bases are shared with TRBD1. Germline CDR1 and CDR2: MDHEN and SYDVKM. The CDR3 has 15 amino acids. Trimming took 2 bases from V and 5 from J; bases not matched to a gene: 8. DNA of the CDR3: TGTGCCAGCAGTTTAAGGATGGCAGGGGGGTATGGCTACACCTTC. This encodes CASSLRMAGGYGYTF.

The chain joins TRBV6-5 to TRBJ1-3; TRBD1 might be the D (5 bases). From germline, CDR1 is MNHEY and CDR2 SVGAGI. The CDR3 spans 13 residues. The V and J ends lost 6 bases and 0 bases respectively, with 6 bases between them. The chain's CDR3 is CASRQASGNTIYF. As DNA, the CDR3 is TGTGCCAGCAGACAGGCCTCTGGAAACACCATATATTTT.

This chain links TRBV2 with TRBJ2-1; no clear D gene. The V gene lost 7 bases and the J gene lost 6 bases, with 7 bases spanning the gap. CDR1 is SNHLY, CDR2 FYNNEI, per germline. The CDR3 sequence is 11 residues long. The CDR3: CASTTLNEQFF. CDR3 DNA sequence: TGTGCCAGCACCACTCTCAATGAGCAGTTCTTC.

J is TRBJ2-5 and V is TRBV11-2, with 9 bases aligning to TRBD1. This CDR3 comprises 15 residues. V trimming: 4 bases; J trimming: 6 bases; junction bases outside the gene matches: 9. CDR1 and CDR2 (germline): SGHAT, FQNNGV. CDR3 loop: CASSSSGTGYKTQYF. CDR3 DNA sequence: TGTGCCAGCAGCTCCTCCGGGACAGGGTATAAGACCCAGTACTTC.

The chain couples TRBV5-1 to TRBJ2-7; no clear D gene. V was cut by 0 bases and J by 3 bases, with 13 bases left in between. Germline lookup yields CDR1 SGHRS and CDR2 YFSETQ. The CDR3 extends over 15 amino acids. CDR3 DNA: TGCGCCAGCAGCTTGGGTCACAATCAGATCTACGAGCAGTACTTC. Translating it yields CASSLGHNQIYEQYF.

This clone was picked up a small number of times. This chain links TRBV6-5 with TRBJ1-2; D not resolved. The CDR3 length is 13 residues. Germline V gene data show CDR1 as MNHEY and CDR2 as SVGAGI. Trimming pared 0 bases from V and 6 bases from J, leaving 8 bases between. The CDR3 protein is CASSYSKFDGYTF. CDR3 nucleotide sequence: TGTGCCAGCAGTTACTCAAAATTCGATGGCTACACCTTC.

The chain uses TRBV7-9 and TRBJ1-2; 9 bases line up with TRBD1. With 7 bases clipped from V and 7 bases from J, the junction kept 13 bases outside the gene matches. This CDR3 comprises 15 residues. Germline V lookup: CDR1 SEHNR, CDR2 FQNEAQ (reference sequence). The CDR3, as DNA: TGTGCCAGCACCAAAGCCGGGACAGGGAGTTTTGGCTACACCTTC. Its protein is CASTKAGTGSFGYTF.

The genes are TRBV15 and TRBJ1-2; TRBD1 might be the D (6 bases). The CDR3 totals 16 residues. Trimming left V 5 bases short and J 0 bases short, with 16 bases between. CDR1 is LNHNV and CDR2 is YYDKDF in the germline V gene (reference sequence). In DNA form, the CDR3 reads TGTGCCACCAGCGGCGAGGGGGGGTTAGCTAACTATGGCTACACCTTC. It is translated as CATSGEGGLANYGYTF.

The rearrangement uses TRBV5-4 and TRBJ2-7; 9 positions agree with TRBD1. Trimming cost V 4 bases and J 2 bases; bases outside gene matches: 7. Germline V gene sequence: CDR1 SGHNT, CDR2 YYREEE (reference sequence). This CDR3 region has 15 residues. CDR3 nucleotide sequence: TGTGCCAGCAGCACACTGACAGGGGGAACCTACGAGCAGTACTTC. Its protein is CASSTLTGGTYEQYF.

The rearrangement links TRBV5-6 to TRBJ2-2; 11 nucleotides line up with TRBD1. Per the germline V gene, CDR1 is SGHDT and CDR2 is YYEEEE. This CDR3 is 16 amino acids long. Trimming removed 4 bases from V and 5 bases from J; junction bases left unmatched: 7. This CDR3 is CASSADRGQRTGELFF. CDR3 nucleotide sequence: TGTGCCAGCAGCGCGGACAGGGGGCAGAGGACCGGGGAGCTGTTTTTT.

This clone was observed a handful of times. V gene TRBV28 combines with J gene TRBJ1-5; D gene unclear. The CDR3 has 13 amino acids. Trimming took off 7 bases at V and 3 bases at J, with 10 bases between the two ends. Germline loops: CDR1 MDHEN, CDR2 SYDVKM. CDR3: CASMGGTNQPQHF. CDR3 sequence (DNA): TGTGCCAGCATGGGAGGTACCAATCAGCCCCAGCATTTT.

The V and J genes are TRBV7-9 and TRBJ1-1; D remains ambiguous. Germline-derived CDR1 and CDR2 are SEHNR and FQNEAQ (reference sequence). The CDR3 contains 13 residues. Trimming shortened V by 3 bases and J by 0 bases, and 5 bases separated the two germline ends. The CDR3 sequence: CASSFDMNTEAFF. The CDR3, as DNA: TGTGCCAGCAGCTTTGACATGAACACTGAAGCTTTCTTT.

The chain combines TRBV6-6 with TRBJ1-3; no definite D call. Germline V lookup: CDR1 MNHNY, CDR2 SVGAGI (reference sequence). Trimming took off 5 bases at V and 0 bases at J, with 14 bases between the two ends. This CDR3 contains 16 residues. CDR3 loop: CASSTRGPDSGNTIYF. The CDR3 bases are TGTGCCAGCAGTACCCGAGGGCCCGACTCTGGAAACACCATATATTTT.

The chain recombines TRBV5-4 with TRBJ2-2, with D perhaps matching TRBD1 (5 bases). Germline V gives CDR1 SGHNT, CDR2 YYREEE (reference sequence). This CDR3 region has 13 residues. The germline V and J ends were trimmed by 2 bases and 9 bases, with 11 bases remaining between them. The CDR3: CASSLPGNRELFF. In DNA form, the CDR3 reads TGTGCCAGCAGCTTACCAGGGAACCGGGAGCTGTTTTTT.

J is TRBJ1-2 and V is TRBV24-1; a weak D match, TRBD1 (6 bases). This CDR3 has 14 residues. Deletions cut 4 bases from V and 3 bases from J, with 11 bases between. Per germline, CDR1 KGHDR and CDR2 SFDVKD. The CDR3 region is CATSDTDRYYGYTF. The CDR3 bases are TGTGCCACCAGTGACACGGACAGATACTATGGCTACACCTTC.

A few counts support this clone. The chain combines TRBV18 with TRBJ1-3; TRBD1 might be the D (5 bases). This CDR3 is 16 amino acids long. Trimming pared 3 bases from V and 0 bases from J, leaving 12 bases between. Germline lookup yields CDR1 KGHSH and CDR2 LQKENI. CDR3 sequence reads: CASSPNDGGSGNTIYF. The CDR3 nucleotides are TGTGCCAGCTCACCGAACGACGGGGGCTCTGGAAACACCATATATTTT.

This clone has only one observation. The rearrangement links TRBV28 to TRBJ2-5; weak D call: TRBD1 (6 bases). The CDR3 is made up of 16 amino acids. Germline V gene sequence: CDR1 MDHEN, CDR2 SYDVKM. V was cut by 5 bases and J by 3 bases, with 19 bases left in between. In DNA form, the CDR3 reads TGTGCCAGCAGTACCCAATCTAGGGGGTGGGAAGAGACCCAGTACTTC. It translates to CASSTQSRGWEETQYF.

This chain links TRBV5-1 with TRBJ2-3; TRBD2 aligns across 9 bases. With V trimmed by 3 bases and J by 5 bases, 10 bases remained unmatched. This CDR3 has 16 residues. The germline CDR1 and CDR2 sequences are SGHRS and YFSETQ. CDR3 loop: CASSSAMAGGIDTQYF. In nucleotides, the CDR3 is TGCGCCAGCAGCTCGGCGATGGCGGGGGGGATAGATACGCAGTATTTT.

The chain combines TRBV5-1 with TRBJ1-6; 10 nucleotides line up with TRBD1. Unmatched junction bases numbered 3, after V lost 4 bases and J lost 5 bases. From germline, CDR1 is SGHRS and CDR2 YFSETQ. This CDR3 is built from 15 residues. CDR3 in DNA: TGCGCCAGCAGCCCCGGGACAGGGGATAATTCACCCCTCCACTTT. Translating gives CASSPGTGDNSPLHF. The full variable domain, completed using reference TRBV5-1 and TRBJ1-6, is KAGVTQTPRYLIKTRGQQVTLSCSPISGHRSVSWYQQTPGQGLQFLFEYFSETQRNKGNFPGRFSGRQFSNSRSEMNVSTLELGDSALYLCASSPGTGDNSPLHFGNGTRLTVT.

The chain employs TRBV10-1 and TRBJ2-7; no firm D call. Per the germline V gene, CDR1 is WNHNN and CDR2 is SYGVQD (reference sequence). The CDR3 contains 13 residues. The V gene lost 4 bases and the J gene lost 6 bases, with 13 bases spanning the gap. DNA for the CDR3: TGCGCCAGCAGTGTCGGTGGTGGAGCCGAGCAGTACTTC. This sequence encodes CASSVGGGAEQYF.

This rearrangement joins TRBV19 to TRBJ2-3; 9 bases are shared with TRBD2. The CDR3 has 15 amino acids. Germline V gene lookup returns CDR1 LNHDA and CDR2 SQIVND (reference sequence). V lost 3 bases and J lost 5; bases outside the gene matches: 6. The CDR3 sequence is CASSMLAGGGDTQYF. In nucleotides, the CDR3 is TGTGCCAGTAGTATGCTGGCGGGAGGGGGAGATACGCAGTATTTT. Supplemented by reference TRBV19 and TRBJ2-3, the full variable domain reads DGGITQSPKYLFRKEGQNVTLSCEQNLNHDAMYWYRQDPGQGLRLIYYSQIVNDFQKGDIAEGYSVSREKKESFPLTVTSAQKNPTAFYLCASSMLAGGGDTQYFGPGTRLTVL.

V is TRBV7-8 and J is TRBJ2-7, with TRBD2 matching over 7 bases. J was trimmed by 3 bases and V by 4 bases; bases with no gene match: 6. The CDR3 loop spans 14 amino acids. CDR1 is SGHVS and CDR2 is FQNEAQ in the germline V gene. The CDR3 reads CASSSSGANYEQYF. As DNA, the CDR3 is TGTGCCAGCAGCTCAAGCGGGGCCAACTACGAGCAGTACTTC.

The chain joins TRBV6-1 to TRBJ1-5, with D tentatively TRBD1 (6 bases). Germline V CDR1 and CDR2: MNHNS, SASEGT. CDR3 size: 16 residues. V was trimmed by 3 bases and J by 6 bases, leaving 18 bases between them. The chain's CDR3 is CASSDHTTGSRQPQHF. Here the CDR3 DNA reads TGTGCCAGCAGTGACCACACCACAGGGAGTCGTCAGCCCCAGCATTTT.

This clone has only a few counts. The chain employs TRBV3-1 (or the pseudogene TRBV3-2) and TRBJ1-3; no clear D. Trimming shortened V by 3 bases and J by 3 bases, and 15 bases separated the two germline ends. Germline CDR1 LGHDT, CDR2 YNNKEL (reference sequence). The CDR3 has 16 residues. CDR3 protein: CASSQDWAGLGNTIYF. The CDR3 DNA reads as TGTGCCAGCAGCCAGGATTGGGCTGGGCTTGGAAACACCATATATTTT.

The chain joins TRBV11-3 to TRBJ2-2; D possibly corresponds to TRBD1 (5 bases). V lost 1 base and J lost 7, with 7 bases in between. CDR3 length: 13 residues. Germline values: CDR1 SGHNT, CDR2 YENEEA. The CDR3 coding sequence is TGTGCCAGCAGCTTAGGGGGCCGCGGGGAGCTGTTTTTT. It codes for CASSLGGRGELFF.